The rows below give T cell receptor beta chains drawn from one sample of a study of CD8+CD57+ T cells in acquired aplastic anemia. TCRdb used MiXCR to reprocess the reads, holding one entry per CDR3 protein. The repertoire consists of about half a million distinct CDR3 sequences, with roughly a third occurring once and the leading ten covering less than 0.85%. The sequenced sample consisted of sorted CD4+, CD8+, or CD8+CD57+ T cells (not recorded which) from PBMCs. These receptors originate from a human donor with aplastic anemia. Both conserved end residues are part of each CDR3. Fields, in order: D gene, V gene, J gene, clone size, CDR3 protein, CDR3 DNA. The D gene is left open where the match is weak. The size of a clone is reported for some rows only, either as once, few or many, or as a class for expanded clones.

d_call: TRBD1; v_call: TRBV7-2; j_call: TRBJ2-7; clone_size: many; cdr3_aa: CASSEGQGPSYEQYF; cdr3_nt: TGTGCCAGCAGCGAGGGACAGGGACCCTCCTACGAGCAGTACTTC
d_call: NA; v_call: TRBV19; j_call: TRBJ2-7; clone_size: many; cdr3_aa: CASSPQDSSYEQYF; cdr3_nt: TGTGCCAGTAGTCCCCAGGATAGCTCCTACGAGCAGTACTTC
d_call: NA; v_call: TRBV7-3; j_call: TRBJ2-3; clone_size: NA; cdr3_aa: CASSSPQLGLLTDTQYF; cdr3_nt: TGTGCCAGCAGCTCCCCCCAACTTGGGTTGTTGACAGATACGCAGTATTTT
d_call: TRBD1; v_call: TRBV9; j_call: TRBJ1-6; clone_size: NA; cdr3_aa: CASSPGTGGAYNSPLHF; cdr3_nt: TGTGCCAGCAGCCCCGGGACAGGGGGCGCCTATAATTCACCCCTCCACTTT
d_call: NA; v_call: TRBV7-9; j_call: TRBJ2-3; clone_size: NA; cdr3_aa: CASSLEESRQYF; cdr3_nt: TGTGCCAGCAGCTTAGAGGAAAGTAGACAGTATTTT
d_call: TRBD1; v_call: TRBV12-3/TRBV12-4; j_call: TRBJ1-5; clone_size: NA; cdr3_aa: CASSLGGQHNQPQHF; cdr3_nt: TGTGCCAGCAGCTTGGGGGGACAGCACAATCAGCCCCAGCATTTT
d_call: NA; v_call: TRBV10-3; j_call: TRBJ2-7; clone_size: few; cdr3_aa: CAISETPWQYF; cdr3_nt: TGTGCCATCAGCGAGACCCCGTGGCAGTACTTC
d_call: TRBD1; v_call: TRBV6-1; j_call: TRBJ2-1; clone_size: NA; cdr3_aa: CASGRTGDDEQFF; cdr3_nt: TGTGCCAGCGGTAGGACAGGGGATGATGAGCAGTTCTTC
d_call: TRBD1; v_call: TRBV7-8; j_call: TRBJ1-5; clone_size: many; cdr3_aa: CASSYDRDQPQHF; cdr3_nt: TGTGCCAGCAGCTACGACAGGGACCAGCCCCAGCATTTT
d_call: NA; v_call: TRBV12-3/TRBV12-4; j_call: TRBJ2-3; clone_size: many; cdr3_aa: CASSPYSSTDTQYF; cdr3_nt: TGTGCCAGCAGTCCTTACTCTAGCACAGATACGCAGTATTTT
d_call: TRBD2; v_call: TRBV7-3; j_call: TRBJ2-2; clone_size: few; cdr3_aa: CASSYRGLAGNTGELFF; cdr3_nt: TGTGCCAGCAGCTACCGAGGACTAGCGGGGAACACCGGGGAGCTGTTTTTT
d_call: TRBD1; v_call: TRBV9; j_call: TRBJ1-1; clone_size: many; cdr3_aa: CASSGGGTANTEAFF; cdr3_nt: TGTGCCAGCAGCGGCGGTGGGACAGCGAACACTGAAGCTTTCTTT
d_call: NA; v_call: TRBV9; j_call: TRBJ1-1; clone_size: many; cdr3_aa: CASSVAAVNTEAFF; cdr3_nt: TGTGCCAGCAGCGTAGCCGCCGTGAACACTGAAGCTTTCTTT
d_call: TRBD1; v_call: TRBV2; j_call: TRBJ2-3; clone_size: many; cdr3_aa: CASRKGQPNTDTQYF; cdr3_nt: TGTGCCAGCCGTAAGGGACAGCCTAACACAGATACGCAGTATTTT
d_call: TRBD1; v_call: TRBV9; j_call: TRBJ1-3; clone_size: NA; cdr3_aa: CASSQGGGLGNTIYF; cdr3_nt: TGTGCCAGCAGCCAAGGAGGGGGCCTAGGAAACACCATATATTTT
d_call: NA; v_call: TRBV30; j_call: TRBJ2-7; clone_size: few; cdr3_aa: CAWRGGSVYEQYF; cdr3_nt: TGTGCCTGGAGGGGGGGCAGCGTCTACGAGCAGTACTTC
d_call: NA; v_call: TRBV6-1; j_call: TRBJ1-6; clone_size: many; cdr3_aa: CASRSAWNSPLHF; cdr3_nt: TGTGCCAGCAGGTCGGCCTGGAATTCACCCCTCCACTTT
d_call: TRBD2; v_call: TRBV20-1; j_call: TRBJ2-5; clone_size: NA; cdr3_aa: CSASPPTGSGGVQETQYF; cdr3_nt: TGCAGTGCTAGCCCCCCGACGGGAAGCGGGGGCGTCCAAGAGACCCAGTACTTC
d_call: TRBD1; v_call: TRBV10-3; j_call: TRBJ1-2; clone_size: NA; cdr3_aa: CAISGRDGDSNYGYTF; cdr3_nt: TGTGCCATCAGCGGCAGGGACGGGGACAGTAACTATGGCTACACCTTC
d_call: TRBD2; v_call: TRBV24-1; j_call: TRBJ2-7; clone_size: NA; cdr3_aa: CATSDIAGYYEQYF; cdr3_nt: TGTGCCACCAGTGATATAGCGGGATACTACGAGCAGTACTTC
d_call: NA; v_call: TRBV7-6; j_call: TRBJ1-1; clone_size: many; cdr3_aa: CASSPTGFGTEAFF; cdr3_nt: TGTGCCAGCAGTCCGACCGGGTTCGGCACTGAAGCTTTCTTT
d_call: TRBD2; v_call: TRBV6-1; j_call: TRBJ2-1; clone_size: NA; cdr3_aa: CASSRTSGTYEQFF; cdr3_nt: TGTGCCAGCAGCAGGACTAGCGGGACGTATGAGCAGTTCTTC
d_call: TRBD1; v_call: TRBV11-2; j_call: TRBJ2-4; clone_size: NA; cdr3_aa: CASSIQQTGGIQYF; cdr3_nt: TGTGCCAGCAGCATACAACAAACAGGGGGAATTCAGTACTTC
d_call: NA; v_call: TRBV20-1; j_call: TRBJ1-1; clone_size: few; cdr3_aa: CSARLIDRPEAFF; cdr3_nt: TGCAGTGCCCGCCTAATCGACCGACCTGAAGCTTTCTTT
d_call: NA; v_call: TRBV20-1; j_call: TRBJ1-1; clone_size: many; cdr3_aa: CSAAGTTEAFF; cdr3_nt: TGCAGTGCCGCCGGGACAACTGAAGCTTTCTTT
d_call: NA; v_call: TRBV4-1; j_call: TRBJ2-7; clone_size: NA; cdr3_aa: CASSQDRAGLIEQYF; cdr3_nt: TGCGCCAGCAGCCAAGATAGAGCTGGGTTGATCGAGCAGTACTTC
d_call: NA; v_call: TRBV7-2; j_call: TRBJ1-2; clone_size: many; cdr3_aa: CASIKLTGSFGGYTF; cdr3_nt: TGTGCCAGCATCAAGCTAACAGGGAGTTTTGGTGGCTACACCTTC
d_call: TRBD2; v_call: TRBV24-1; j_call: TRBJ2-5; clone_size: NA; cdr3_aa: CATSQGGGQETQYF; cdr3_nt: TGTGCCACCAGTCAAGGCGGGGGCCAAGAGACCCAGTACTTC
d_call: TRBD1; v_call: TRBV5-1; j_call: TRBJ1-1; clone_size: NA; cdr3_aa: CASSLRSGGWTEAFF; cdr3_nt: TGCGCCAGCAGCTTGCGTTCAGGGGGATGGACTGAAGCTTTCTTT
d_call: NA; v_call: TRBV9; j_call: TRBJ1-2; clone_size: once; cdr3_aa: CASSVSSGIYGYTF; cdr3_nt: TGTGCCAGCAGCGTAAGTTCAGGGATCTATGGCTACACCTTC
d_call: TRBD1; v_call: TRBV9; j_call: TRBJ2-7; clone_size: few; cdr3_aa: CASSEDRGPYEQYF; cdr3_nt: TGTGCCAGCAGTGAGGACAGGGGCCCCTACGAGCAGTACTTC
d_call: NA; v_call: TRBV5-1; j_call: TRBJ2-5; clone_size: few; cdr3_aa: CASSLSGAGETQYF; cdr3_nt: TGCGCCAGCAGCTTGTCCGGGGCGGGTGAGACCCAGTACTTC
d_call: TRBD1; v_call: TRBV12-3/TRBV12-4; j_call: TRBJ1-6; clone_size: NA; cdr3_aa: CASSRDSSYNSPLHF; cdr3_nt: TGTGCCAGCAGCCGGGACAGCTCCTATAATTCACCCCTCCACTTT
d_call: NA; v_call: TRBV5-5; j_call: TRBJ1-1; clone_size: few; cdr3_aa: CASSLAGAPNTEAFF; cdr3_nt: TGTGCCAGCAGCTTGGCTGGGGCCCCGAACACTGAAGCTTTCTTT
d_call: NA; v_call: TRBV14; j_call: TRBJ1-3; clone_size: NA; cdr3_aa: CASSRGYSSSGNTIYF; cdr3_nt: TGTGCCAGCAGCCGAGGATACTCGAGCTCTGGAAACACCATATATTTT
d_call: NA; v_call: TRBV30; j_call: TRBJ1-3; clone_size: few; cdr3_aa: CALRGSDTIYF; cdr3_nt: TGTGCCCTTAGGGGTTCAGACACCATATATTTT
d_call: NA; v_call: TRBV2; j_call: TRBJ1-2; clone_size: once; cdr3_aa: CASRNGTARHGYTF; cdr3_nt: TGTGCCAGCAGAAACGGGACTGCGAGGCATGGCTACACCTTC
d_call: NA; v_call: TRBV7-2; j_call: TRBJ2-3; clone_size: NA; cdr3_aa: CASSVESDTQYF; cdr3_nt: TGTGCCAGCAGCGTAGAATCAGATACGCAGTATTTT
d_call: NA; v_call: TRBV20-1; j_call: TRBJ1-2; clone_size: many; cdr3_aa: CSASLVNRIDYGYTF; cdr3_nt: TGCAGTGCTAGTTTGGTGAACAGGATCGACTATGGCTACACCTTC
d_call: NA; v_call: TRBV27; j_call: TRBJ1-1; clone_size: NA; cdr3_aa: CASIRLFPGAPNTEAFF; cdr3_nt: TGTGCCAGTATCCGATTGTTCCCGGGGGCCCCGAACACTGAAGCTTTCTTT
d_call: NA; v_call: TRBV30; j_call: TRBJ2-7; clone_size: NA; cdr3_aa: CAWSVRGPIAGSYEQYF; cdr3_nt: TGTGCCTGGAGTGTACGGGGTCCCATTGCGGGATCCTACGAGCAGTACTTC
d_call: TRBD2; v_call: TRBV25-1; j_call: TRBJ2-1; clone_size: NA; cdr3_aa: CASSPRTSGIYNEQFF; cdr3_nt: TGTGCCAGCAGCCCGAGGACTAGCGGGATCTACAATGAGCAGTTCTTC
d_call: NA; v_call: TRBV20-1; j_call: TRBJ2-1; clone_size: NA; cdr3_aa: CSASSPPPHNEQFF; cdr3_nt: TGCAGTGCTAGTAGCCCCCCTCCTCACAATGAGCAGTTCTTC
d_call: TRBD1; v_call: TRBV7-6; j_call: TRBJ1-3; clone_size: NA; cdr3_aa: CASSNAVYRGSSGNTMYF; cdr3_nt: TGTGCCAGCAGCAACGCAGTTTACAGGGGATCCTCTGGAAACACCATGTATTTT
d_call: NA; v_call: TRBV6-1; j_call: TRBJ1-3; clone_size: NA; cdr3_aa: CASKVESYSGNTIYF; cdr3_nt: TGTGCCAGCAAAGTCGAAAGTTACTCTGGAAACACCATATATTTT
d_call: NA; v_call: TRBV20-1; j_call: TRBJ1-5; clone_size: many; cdr3_aa: CSARDRQGGQPQHF; cdr3_nt: TGCAGTGCTAGAGATCGTCAGGGAGGACAGCCCCAGCATTTT
d_call: NA; v_call: TRBV19; j_call: TRBJ1-1; clone_size: many; cdr3_aa: CASSIPDSLTEAFF; cdr3_nt: TGTGCCAGTAGTATCCCGGACAGCCTCACTGAAGCTTTCTTT
d_call: TRBD2; v_call: TRBV6-2/TRBV6-3; j_call: TRBJ2-2; clone_size: few; cdr3_aa: CASILAGGTGELFF; cdr3_nt: TGTGCCAGCATACTAGCGGGTGGTACCGGGGAGCTGTTTTTT
d_call: NA; v_call: TRBV4-1; j_call: TRBJ2-7; clone_size: NA; cdr3_aa: CASSRKSGGTAHYEQYF; cdr3_nt: TGCGCCAGCAGCCGTAAATCTGGCGGGACAGCCCACTACGAGCAGTACTTC
d_call: NA; v_call: TRBV29-1; j_call: TRBJ1-2; clone_size: many; cdr3_aa: CSVEGAGGRKDGYTF; cdr3_nt: TGCAGCGTTGAAGGCGCCGGGGGGCGCAAGGATGGCTACACCTTC
d_call: TRBD1; v_call: TRBV7-2; j_call: TRBJ1-2; clone_size: few; cdr3_aa: CASSLAAGTGGLGVGYTF; cdr3_nt: TGTGCCAGCAGCTTAGCAGCCGGGACAGGGGGACTAGGGGTTGGCTACACCTTC
d_call: NA; v_call: TRBV6-2/TRBV6-3; j_call: TRBJ1-5; clone_size: NA; cdr3_aa: CASSYGGLSNQPQHF; cdr3_nt: TGTGCCAGCAGTTACGGAGGGCTAAGTAATCAGCCCCAGCATTTT
d_call: NA; v_call: TRBV20-1; j_call: TRBJ2-3; clone_size: NA; cdr3_aa: CNAKTGTTDTQYF; cdr3_nt: TGCAATGCTAAGACAGGAACCACAGATACGCAGTATTTC
d_call: TRBD1; v_call: TRBV24-1; j_call: TRBJ2-1; clone_size: many; cdr3_aa: CATSDLGDRDLNEQFF; cdr3_nt: TGTGCCACCAGTGACTTGGGGGACAGGGACCTCAATGAGCAGTTCTTC
d_call: NA; v_call: TRBV7-9; j_call: TRBJ1-2; clone_size: many; cdr3_aa: CASSSDGDFGYTF; cdr3_nt: TGTGCCAGCAGCTCAGACGGGGACTTTGGCTACACCTTC
d_call: TRBD1; v_call: TRBV24-1; j_call: TRBJ2-5; clone_size: NA; cdr3_aa: CAVDQTGVHETQYF; cdr3_nt: TGTGCCGTTGACCAGACAGGGGTCCATGAGACCCAGTACTTC
d_call: NA; v_call: TRBV19; j_call: TRBJ1-1; clone_size: few; cdr3_aa: CASHRQGGAEAFF; cdr3_nt: TGTGCCAGTCATCGTCAGGGAGGCGCTGAAGCTTTCTTT
d_call: TRBD1; v_call: TRBV12-3/TRBV12-4; j_call: TRBJ1-6; clone_size: many; cdr3_aa: CASSLTGWDSPLHF; cdr3_nt: TGTGCCAGCAGCTTGACAGGGTGGGATTCACCCCTCCACTTT
d_call: NA; v_call: TRBV12-5; j_call: TRBJ1-2; clone_size: few; cdr3_aa: CASGPRGTREDGYTF; cdr3_nt: TGTGCTAGTGGTCCTCGGGGGACCAGGGAAGATGGCTACACCTTC
d_call: TRBD1; v_call: TRBV29-1; j_call: TRBJ1-6; clone_size: NA; cdr3_aa: CSVRDSNSPLHF; cdr3_nt: TGCAGCGTTCGGGACAGTAATTCACCCCTCCACTTT